This TCR beta chain was recovered during a study of beta chain features in type 1 diabetes. Every donor provided one heparinised blood draw, which averaged about 120 mL. Sorting of CD4+ naive, central memory, regulatory and stem cell-like memory cells was performed via CD45RO/CCR7/CD25/CD127/CD95/CD27. The study reverse transcribed the entire isolated RNA, so it sequenced expressed TCRB transcripts. Repertoires were generated with immunoSEQ multiplex PCR, while TCRdb's copy carries only in-frame clones and drops some. The table lists some 220,000 clones, approximately 10% of them singletons, with approximately 1.4% in the top ten. Concerning this clone itself: Its antigen is still unknown.

Findings and caveats of the study: TCRB rearrangement may or may not be influenced by HLA type; here this remained unresolved.

V was trimmed by 5 bases and J by 6 bases, leaving 11 bases between them. The germline gives CDR1 SQVTM, CDR2 ANQGSEA. The length of the CDR3 is 12 residues. The rearrangement links TRBV29-1 to TRBJ2-1, with a tentative D call TRBD1 (6 bases). The sequencing input was central memory CD4+ T cells from blood. The sequence came from a man aged 18 to 30 in good health. The CDR3 region has the DNA TGCAGCGTTCATAGAGGGGGCAATGAGCAGTTCTTC. It codes for CSVHRGGNEQFF.